This TCR beta chain appears in the sequencing data of a study of cytomegalovirus exposure and HLA in healthy donors. Study findings and constraints: Immune exposure data for these donors was limited to CMV serostatus. For most subjects, TCR beta sequences were reported to predict HLA-A and HLA-B alleles with accuracy.

The primer mix had 60 Vbeta and 13 Jbeta primers. Only in-frame clones appear in the TCRdb table, and some are missing; sequencing was by immunoSEQ multiplex PCR. This table has roughly 88,000 clones, roughly 72% appearing once. As to this clone: No antigen is known for it.

Sequencing was done on a sample of PBMCs. The sequence was obtained from a man younger than 40 in good health and CMV-seropositive.

The CDR3 spells CASSLSGGYEKLFF. In DNA form, the CDR3 reads TGTGCCAGCAGTTTATCCGGGGGTTACGAAAAACTGTTTTTT. The chain has TRBV27 and TRBJ1-4; D is possibly TRBD1 (5 bases). V was cut by 0 bases and J by 8 bases, with 10 bases left in between. The CDR3 totals 14 residues. CDR1 is MNHEY, CDR2 SMNVEV, per germline (reference sequence).